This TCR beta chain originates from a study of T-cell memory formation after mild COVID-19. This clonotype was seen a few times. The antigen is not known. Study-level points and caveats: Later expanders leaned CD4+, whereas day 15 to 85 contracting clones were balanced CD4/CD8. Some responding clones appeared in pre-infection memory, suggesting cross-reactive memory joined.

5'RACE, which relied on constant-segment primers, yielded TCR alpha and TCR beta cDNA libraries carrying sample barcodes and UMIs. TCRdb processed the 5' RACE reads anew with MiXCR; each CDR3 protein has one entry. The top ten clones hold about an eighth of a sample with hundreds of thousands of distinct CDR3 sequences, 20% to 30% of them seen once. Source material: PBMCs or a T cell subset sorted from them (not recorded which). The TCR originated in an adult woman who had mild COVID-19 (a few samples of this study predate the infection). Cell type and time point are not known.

The chain's CDR3 is CASSFGTGYLNTEAFF. In DNA form, the CDR3 reads TGTGCCAGCAGCTTTGGGACAGGGTATTTGAACACTGAAGCTTTCTTT. The genes are TRBV7-8 and TRBJ1-1; 9 nucleotides match TRBD1. Germline CDR1 SGHVS, CDR2 FQNEAQ. The CDR3 covers 16 residues. V lost 3 bases, J lost 0 bases, and 5 bases stayed unmatched.